Listed here are 4 T cell receptor beta chains from one sample, sequenced in a study of cytomegalovirus exposure and HLA in healthy donors. Here immunoSEQ multiplex PCR was the method, and the copy in TCRdb shows in-frame clones only, minus some. The sample has approximately 99,000 clones, under 85% seen once; the top ten hold around 2.7%. Specimen: PBMCs. These receptors were obtained from a woman between 18 and 30 years old in good health and CMV-seronegative.

The chain couples TRBV28 to TRBJ2-7; D may be TRBD2 (6 bases). The germline V and J ends were trimmed by 4 bases and 2 bases, with 9 bases remaining between them. The CDR3 spans 13 residues. Germline V gene sequence: CDR1 MDHEN, CDR2 SYDVKM. The CDR3 region is CASSYKRAYEQYF. Written as DNA, the CDR3 is TGTGCCAGCAGTTACAAGCGGGCCTACGAGCAGTACTTC.

DNA of the CDR3: TGTGCCTGGAGTGTATCGGGTGCACAGCCCCAGCATTTT. Its protein is CAWSVSGAQPQHF. V and J are TRBV30 and TRBJ1-5; unclear D gene. Germline V gives CDR1 GTSNPN, CDR2 SVGIG (reference sequence). The CDR3 consists of 13 residues. V dropped 0 bases and J dropped 7 bases, with 10 bases sitting between them.

This chain joins TRBV5-4 and TRBJ1-2, with 8 bases lining up with TRBD1. CDR3 size: 15 residues. Unmatched junction bases numbered 8, after V lost 4 bases and J lost 3 bases. Germline V CDR1 and CDR2: SGHNT, YYREEE (reference sequence). The CDR3 sequence: CASSQRQGIDYGYTF. In DNA form, the CDR3 reads TGTGCCAGCAGCCAGCGACAGGGGATCGACTATGGCTACACCTTC.

This chain connects TRBV5-4 to TRBJ1-2; D gene ambiguous. The germline gives CDR1 SGHNT, CDR2 YYREEE (reference sequence). V was clipped by 0 bases and J by 4 bases, with 13 bases between them. The CDR3 is 15 residues long. CDR3 loop: CASSLAVSPSYGYTF. The CDR3 DNA is TGTGCCAGCAGCTTGGCCGTATCTCCCTCCTATGGCTACACCTTC.